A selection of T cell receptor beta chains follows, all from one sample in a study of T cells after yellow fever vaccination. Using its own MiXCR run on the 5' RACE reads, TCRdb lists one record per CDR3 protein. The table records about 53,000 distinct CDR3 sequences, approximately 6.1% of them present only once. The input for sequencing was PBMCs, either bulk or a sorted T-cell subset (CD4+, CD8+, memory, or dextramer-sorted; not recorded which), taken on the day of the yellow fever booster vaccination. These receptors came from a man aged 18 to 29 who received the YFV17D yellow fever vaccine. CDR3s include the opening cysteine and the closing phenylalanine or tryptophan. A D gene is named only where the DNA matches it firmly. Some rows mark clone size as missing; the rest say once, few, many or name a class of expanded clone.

DNA: TGTGCCAGCAGTCCACTCCTAGCGGCGCACAATGAGCAGTTCTTC
CDR3: CASSPLLAAHNEQFF
D: TRBD2
J: TRBJ2-1
size: .
V: TRBV27

DNA: TGTGCTAGTGGTCCCGGTTGGGAATACAATGAGCAGTTCTTC
CDR3: CASGPGWEYNEQFF
D: .
J: TRBJ2-1
size: .
V: TRBV12-5

DNA: TGTGCCAGCAGGGGGGAAAAACTGTTTTTT
CDR3: CASRGEKLFF
D: .
J: TRBJ1-4
size: few
V: TRBV12-3/TRBV12-4

DNA: TGCGCCAGCAGCTTGTTAGGGGGCCGGGGCACAGATACGCAGTATTTT
CDR3: CASSLLGGRGTDTQYF
D: TRBD1
J: TRBJ2-3
size: few
V: TRBV5-1

DNA: TGTGCCAGCAGCTTTGTGGGCCAGACCCAGTACTTC
CDR3: CASSFVGQTQYF
D: .
J: TRBJ2-5
size: .
V: TRBV5-5

DNA: TGTGCCACCAGCCTGCGGATGAACACTGAAGCTTTCTTT
CDR3: CATSLRMNTEAFF
D: .
J: TRBJ1-1
size: .
V: TRBV15

DNA: TGTGCCAGCTTCAGGGAGGGCACAGATACGCAGTATTTT
CDR3: CASFREGTDTQYF
D: .
J: TRBJ2-3
size: many
V: TRBV7-9

DNA: TGTGCCAGCAGTTTTGAGGCAGGGGTCTTCCGGGAGACCCAGTACTTC
CDR3: CASSFEAGVFRETQYF
D: .
J: TRBJ2-5
size: many
V: TRBV12-3/TRBV12-4

DNA: TGCAGCGTAGACGCCGGAAGGGGGCTAGCGGCTAATGAGCAGTTCTTC
CDR3: CSVDAGRGLAANEQFF
D: .
J: TRBJ2-1
size: few
V: TRBV29-1

DNA: TGTGCCAGCAGCGCCAGCCCAGAAGCTTTCTTT
CDR3: CASSASPEAFF
D: .
J: TRBJ1-1
size: few
V: TRBV7-9

DNA: TGCGCCAGCAGCCATTTAGGGGTTGAGCAGTTCTTC
CDR3: CASSHLGVEQFF
D: .
J: TRBJ2-1
size: .
V: TRBV4-1

DNA: TGTGCCAGCAGTCCACCTAGCGGGGGATACAATGAGCAGTTCTTC
CDR3: CASSPPSGGYNEQFF
D: TRBD2
J: TRBJ2-1
size: many
V: TRBV12-3/TRBV12-4

DNA: TGTGCCAGCAGCCCCTGGCCTAGCGGCAATGAGCAGTTCTTC
CDR3: CASSPWPSGNEQFF
D: TRBD2
J: TRBJ2-1
size: many
V: TRBV4-2

DNA: TGTGCCAGCAGCGTAGGAGGGACTAGTTTTCACAATGAGCAGTTCTTC
CDR3: CASSVGGTSFHNEQFF
D: TRBD2
J: TRBJ2-1
size: few
V: TRBV9

DNA: TGTGCCAGCAGCTGGACAGGGCCTTACAATGAGCAGTTCTTC
CDR3: CASSWTGPYNEQFF
D: TRBD1
J: TRBJ2-1
size: many
V: TRBV7-3

DNA: TGTGCCATCAGCCCGGACAGAAATACCGGGGAGCTGTTTTTT
CDR3: CAISPDRNTGELFF
D: .
J: TRBJ2-2
size: few
V: TRBV10-3

DNA: TGCGCCAGCAGCTTGCGAGGCACAGATACGCAGTATTTT
CDR3: CASSLRGTDTQYF
D: .
J: TRBJ2-3
size: few
V: TRBV5-1

DNA: TGTGCCAGCAGCTTAGCAGCCACCGGGGAGCTGTTTTTT
CDR3: CASSLAATGELFF
D: .
J: TRBJ2-2
size: many
V: TRBV7-9

DNA: TGTGCCAGCAGCTACCCCCCGGCCGGGGAGCTGTTTTTT
CDR3: CASSYPPAGELFF
D: .
J: TRBJ2-2
size: once
V: TRBV7-3

DNA: TGCAGCGTTGAAGGGACTACCTCTAGCACAGATACGCAGTATTTT
CDR3: CSVEGTTSSTDTQYF
D: .
J: TRBJ2-3
size: many
V: TRBV29-1

DNA: TGTGCCACCTCTAGCGGGGGGGTCACAGATACGCAGTATTTT
CDR3: CATSSGGVTDTQYF
D: TRBD2
J: TRBJ2-3
size: few
V: TRBV28

DNA: TGCGCCAGCAGTGAACTAACTGTGGCCGGGGAGCTGTTTTTT
CDR3: CASSELTVAGELFF
D: .
J: TRBJ2-2
size: .
V: TRBV10-2

DNA: TGTGCCAGCAGCGTCCTGGGGACAGCAGTATCCTTC
CDR3: CASSVLGTAVSF
D: TRBD1
J: TRBJ2-5
size: few
V: TRBV5-8

DNA: TGTGCCAGCAGTGTCCTCAGGGAGACTGAAGCTTTCTTT
CDR3: CASSVLRETEAFF
D: .
J: TRBJ1-1
size: .
V: TRBV6-5

DNA: TGTGCCAGCAGCTTAACGGCGAGCTCCTACAATGAGCAGTTCTTC
CDR3: CASSLTASSYNEQFF
D: .
J: TRBJ2-1
size: many
V: TRBV7-3

DNA: TGTGCCAGCAGCTTCATTGACAGGACGAAAAACATTCAGTACTTC
CDR3: CASSFIDRTKNIQYF
D: .
J: TRBJ2-4
size: many
V: TRBV5-6

DNA: TGCAGAAGGGACTTAGCGGACAGAGGGACGATAAAGCCCGGAAACACCATATATTTT
CDR3: CRRDLADRGTIKPGNTIYF
D: .
J: TRBJ1-3
size: few
V: TRBV20-1

DNA: TGCGCCAGCAGCTTGGATAGCAATCAGCCCCAGCATTTT
CDR3: CASSLDSNQPQHF
D: .
J: TRBJ1-5
size: many
V: TRBV5-1

DNA: TGTGTCAGCAAAATCAGGGAGAATTTAGGTGAAGCTTTCTTT
CDR3: CVSKIRENLGEAFF
D: .
J: TRBJ1-1
size: few
V: TRBV6-5

DNA: TGCGCCAGCAGCTTGGGGGGGAGCGCCTACAATGAGCAGTTCTTC
CDR3: CASSLGGSAYNEQFF
D: .
J: TRBJ2-1
size: .
V: TRBV5-1

DNA: TGTGCCAGCAGCTTAGGTTCGGGACCCGCTTACGAGCAGTACTTC
CDR3: CASSLGSGPAYEQYF
D: .
J: TRBJ2-7
size: many
V: TRBV11-2

DNA: TGTGCCAGCAGCTTAATTCCCGGACAGGGACCTGACACTGAAGCTTTCTTT
CDR3: CASSLIPGQGPDTEAFF
D: TRBD1
J: TRBJ1-1
size: many
V: TRBV7-8

DNA: TGTGCCAGCAGCCAATTCAGGGGTCCGGGAAATGAGCAGTTCTTC
CDR3: CASSQFRGPGNEQFF
D: .
J: TRBJ2-1
size: few
V: TRBV7-2

DNA: TGTGCCAGCAGCATCGGGACACTCCTCACAGATACGCAGTATTTT
CDR3: CASSIGTLLTDTQYF
D: .
J: TRBJ2-3
size: .
V: TRBV7-2

DNA: TGCGCCAGCAGCTTGGGACTCGGAGGAATCGACTATGGCTACACCTTC
CDR3: CASSLGLGGIDYGYTF
D: .
J: TRBJ1-2
size: .
V: TRBV5-1

DNA: TGTGCCACCAGTGATACTACGGGACCTACCGGGGAGCTGTTTTTT
CDR3: CATSDTTGPTGELFF
D: .
J: TRBJ2-2
size: few
V: TRBV24-1

DNA: TGTGCCAGCTCACGACCGGACACAGCCTACGAGCAGTACTTC
CDR3: CASSRPDTAYEQYF
D: .
J: TRBJ2-7
size: few
V: TRBV18

DNA: TGTGCCAGCAGTTTGGTTCAGGGTAATACAGATACGCAGTATTTT
CDR3: CASSLVQGNTDTQYF
D: .
J: TRBJ2-3
size: many
V: TRBV12-3/TRBV12-4

DNA: TGCGCCAGCAGCCAACGGGTGTCGTCCAATGAGCAGTTCTTC
CDR3: CASSQRVSSNEQFF
D: .
J: TRBJ2-1
size: few
V: TRBV5-1

DNA: TGTGCCAGCAGCCAAGATGGGGCACCTAATCAGCCCCAGCATTTT
CDR3: CASSQDGAPNQPQHF
D: .
J: TRBJ1-5
size: .
V: TRBV14

DNA: TGTGCCAGCAGCTGGAGACGCGCCCAAGAGACCCAGTACTTC
CDR3: CASSWRRAQETQYF
D: .
J: TRBJ2-5
size: many
V: TRBV7-2

DNA: TGTGCCAGCAGCTTGGGGGGGCGAGATGAGACCCAGTACTTC
CDR3: CASSLGGRDETQYF
D: .
J: TRBJ2-5
size: .
V: TRBV5-4

DNA: TGTGCCAGCAGCTTATATCGGACAGGGGGCGACGAGCAGTACTTC
CDR3: CASSLYRTGGDEQYF
D: TRBD1
J: TRBJ2-7
size: many
V: TRBV7-6

DNA: TGTGCCAGCAGCCAATACAGGGGAAGGCGGTCACCCCTCCACTTT
CDR3: CASSQYRGRRSPLHF
D: TRBD1
J: TRBJ1-6
size: many
V: TRBV4-2

DNA: TGTGCCAGCAGCTTTCAAGGGGGCTCGGGTACCTATGGCTACACCTTC
CDR3: CASSFQGGSGTYGYTF
D: TRBD1
J: TRBJ1-2
size: .
V: TRBV7-9

DNA: TGTGCCAGCAGCCAAGTTGTCTCCAATGAGCAGTTCTTC
CDR3: CASSQVVSNEQFF
D: .
J: TRBJ2-1
size: many
V: TRBV4-2

DNA: TGTGCCAGCAGCCCGGACCGGACAGATACGCAGTATTTT
CDR3: CASSPDRTDTQYF
D: .
J: TRBJ2-3
size: many
V: TRBV9

DNA: TGTGCCAGCAGCTTAGGGGAGGGGCTCTTTGGCTACACCTTC
CDR3: CASSLGEGLFGYTF
D: .
J: TRBJ1-2
size: many
V: TRBV7-9

DNA: TGTGCCAGCTCACCCACAGATACGCAGTATTTT
CDR3: CASSPTDTQYF
D: .
J: TRBJ2-3
size: few
V: TRBV18

DNA: TGCGCCAGCAGCCCGGGAGGAGATACGCAGTATTTT
CDR3: CASSPGGDTQYF
D: TRBD2
J: TRBJ2-3
size: many
V: TRBV7-2

DNA: TGTGCCAGCAGCCAAGTAGGAGGGAACCCCAACTATGGCTACACCTTC
CDR3: CASSQVGGNPNYGYTF
D: .
J: TRBJ1-2
size: .
V: TRBV14